Below, 31 T cell receptor beta chains from the same sample are listed, as sequenced in a study of human T cells and chemical hapten exposure. TCRdb re-called the RACE reads through MiXCR, storing one row per CDR3 protein. The sample lists some 94,000 distinct CDR3 sequences, 9.5% to 15% occurring once. The time point denotes: patch test 1, 2 weeks after DPC sensitization. This sample's treatment: therapeutic diphenylcyclopropenone sensitization with weekly scalp DPC. The sequences come from whole blood, collected in connection with sensitization to the hapten diphenylcyclopropenone (DPC). These TCRs come from a woman in her forties with alopecia areata. Some clones in this sample may be carry-over from other donors' samples.

This clonotype was recorded many times. V and J are TRBV19 and TRBJ1-2; the D is unclear. With 5 bases removed from V and 3 bases from J, the gap between germline ends came to 16 bases. Germline lookup yields CDR1 LNHDA and CDR2 SQIVND (reference sequence). There are 15 residues in the CDR3. CDR3 in amino acids: CASSQLPGSYYGYTF. CDR3 nucleotide sequence: TGTGCCAGTAGTCAGTTGCCGGGTTCTTACTATGGCTACACCTTC.

This clonotype was found a few times. The chain uses TRBV6-4 and TRBJ2-1; 12 bases align to TRBD2. Losses at the gene ends were 5 bases for V and 6 bases for J; bases not matched to a gene: 8. The germline V gene encodes CDR1 MRHNA and CDR2 SNTAGT. The CDR3 contains 16 residues. The CDR3 spells CASSFSLAGGTNEQFF. For the CDR3, the DNA is TGTGCCAGCAGTTTCTCCCTAGCGGGAGGGACCAATGAGCAGTTCTTC.

The J gene is TRBJ1-1, the V gene TRBV7-2, with D possibly TRBD1 on 5 matching bases. Trimming removed 5 bases from V and 4 bases from J, with 14 bases in between. Germline V gene lookup returns CDR1 SGHTA and CDR2 FQGNSA. This CDR3 has 14 residues. This chain's CDR3 is CASSRGTAPTEAFF. The DNA for the CDR3 is TGTGCCAGCAGCCGTGGGACCGCCCCCACTGAAGCTTTCTTT.

J is TRBJ2-7 and V is TRBV6-5; D is perhaps TRBD2 (6 bases). The CDR3 sequence is 15 residues long. With 7 bases removed from V and 3 bases from J, the gap between germline ends came to 19 bases. CDR1 MNHEY and CDR2 SVGAGI come from the germline V gene. In DNA form, the CDR3 reads TGTGCCAGCAAACGACGGGGACGGGAGTACTACGAGCAGTACTTC. Translated: CASKRRGREYYEQYF.

A few counts support this clonotype. The chain's CDR3 is CASSQDRGRGNEQFF. The CDR3 DNA is TGTGCCAGCAGTCAGGACAGGGGGAGAGGGAATGAGCAGTTCTTC. The chain is built from TRBV27 and TRBJ2-1; 10 bases line up with TRBD1. The CDR3 loop spans 15 amino acids. The germline CDR1 and CDR2 sequences are MNHEY and SMNVEV (reference sequence). Trimming at V came to 5 bases and at J to 7 bases, leaving 8 bases not matched to a gene.

This clonotype has a handful of counts. The gene calls are TRBV12-3 or TRBV12-4 and TRBJ1-6, with 10 bases lining up with TRBD1. The CDR3 has 16 amino acids. V lost 7 bases, J lost 5 bases, and 8 bases stayed unmatched. The CDR3 DNA follows: TGTGCCAGCAATGCCTTCGGACAGGGGGATAATTCACCCCTCCACTTT. Encoded protein: CASNAFGQGDNSPLHF.

The rearrangement joins TRBV4-1 to TRBJ1-1, with TRBD1 matching 8 bases. V dropped 4 bases and J dropped 4; count of bases not matched to a gene: 5. The CDR3 contains 14 residues. Germline V gene sequence: CDR1 MGHRA, CDR2 YSYEKL. The CDR3 is CASSPQDRATEAFF. The CDR3 DNA reads TGCGCCAGCAGCCCTCAGGACAGGGCCACTGAAGCTTTCTTT.

This clonotype was seen only a few times. This sequence joins TRBV7-2 and TRBJ2-3; D ambiguous. The ends were cut back, 0 bases at V and 1 base at J, with 11 bases in the middle. The germline V gene encodes CDR1 SGHTA and CDR2 FQGNSA. This CDR3 comprises 16 residues. The CDR3 nucleotides are TGTGCCAGCAGCTTAGCACACCCCCGAGGCACAGATACGCAGTATTTT. This translates into CASSLAHPRGTDTQYF.

This clonotype rates as medium-sized. This chain connects TRBV12-3 or TRBV12-4 to TRBJ2-1; tentatively, D is TRBD2 (6 bases). Trimming left V 5 bases short and J 5 bases short, with 13 bases between. This CDR3 contains 14 residues. CDR3 bases: TGTGCCAGCAGTGCAACCGGGAGAAACAATGAGCAGTTCTTC. Amino acids: CASSATGRNNEQFF.

This clonotype was detected many times. The chain uses TRBV19 and TRBJ1-5; D not certain. From germline, CDR1 is LNHDA and CDR2 SQIVND (reference sequence). The CDR3 contains 13 residues. Trimming took off 4 bases at V and 4 bases at J, with 8 bases between the two ends. The CDR3: CASSRLTNQPQHF. The CDR3 region has the DNA TGTGCCAGTAGTAGACTGACGAATCAGCCCCAGCATTTT. Complete variable domain (other parts from reference TRBV19 and TRBJ1-5): DGGITQSPKYLFRKEGQNVTLSCEQNLNHDAMYWYRQDPGQGLRLIYYSQIVNDFQKGDIAEGYSVSREKKESFPLTVTSAQKNPTAFYLCASSRLTNQPQHFGDGTRLSIL.

The rearrangement links TRBV28 to TRBJ2-1, with 14 bases lining up with TRBD2. This CDR3 has 16 amino acids. CDR1 is MDHEN, CDR2 SYDVKM, per germline. Trimming at V came to 5 bases and at J to 8 bases, leaving 8 bases not matched to a gene. Here the CDR3 DNA reads TGTGCCAGCAGTCTCGGGACTAGCGGGAGAGGGGATGAGCAGTTCTTC. It is translated as CASSLGTSGRGDEQFF.

This chain joins TRBV27 and TRBJ2-7; TRBD1 is a possible D gene (5 bases). The CDR3 has 12 amino acids. V gave up 4 bases and J gave up 5 bases, with 9 bases separating them. The germline gives CDR1 MNHEY, CDR2 SMNVEV (reference sequence). The DNA of the CDR3 is TGTGCCAGCAGTTCTACAGGCCACGAGCAGTACTTC. Translating it yields CASSSTGHEQYF.

The sample holds one count of this clonotype. One junction end does not reproduce the germline sequence, and a read error may be involved. This chain links TRBV28 with TRBJ1-4, with D tentatively TRBD1 (5 bases). CDR3 size: 13 residues. Germline lookup yields CDR1 MDHEN and CDR2 SYDVKM. CDR3 in DNA: TGTGCCGTCCGGCAGCCGACAGTCGAAAAACTGCTTTTT. Its translation is CAVRQPTVEKLLF. The variable domain in full, completed from reference TRBV28 and TRBJ1-4, reads DVKVTQSSRYLVKRTGEKVFLECVQDMDHENMFWYRQDPGLGLRLIYFSYDVKMKEKGDIPEGYSVSREKKERFSLILESASTNQTSMYLCAVRQPTVEKLLFGSGTQLSVL.

The V call is TRBV7-9, the J call TRBJ2-3; TRBD2 is a possible D gene (5 bases). V was clipped by 4 bases and J by 6 bases, with 11 bases between them. Germline loops: CDR1 SEHNR, CDR2 FQNEAQ (reference sequence). The CDR3 is 13 amino acids. CDR3 protein: CASSYGESDTQYF. As DNA, the CDR3 is TGTGCCAGCAGCTACGGGGAATCGGATACGCAGTATTTT.

The chain combines TRBV9 with TRBJ2-3, with D perhaps TRBD1 or TRBD2 (5 bases each). This CDR3 contains 14 residues. CDR1 and CDR2 from the germline V gene are SGDLS and YYNGEE. Trimming left V 3 bases short and J 2 bases short, with 10 bases between. Written as DNA, the CDR3 is TGTGCCAGCAGCGGGCCGGGGCTCACAGATACGCAGTATTTT. Its protein is CASSGPGLTDTQYF. The full variable domain, with the rest looked up from reference TRBV9 and TRBJ2-3, is DSGVTQTPKHLITATGQRVTLRCSPRSGDLSVYWYQQSLDQGLQFLIQYYNGEERAKGNILERFSAQQFPDLHSELNLSSLELGDSALYFCASSGPGLTDTQYFGPGTRLTVL.

Regarding this clonotype: This may arise from a read error, as a much more abundant clone is one base away. A read error is likely, as this CDR3 ends without the conserved phenylalanine or tryptophan. The rearrangement joins TRBV4-2 to TRBJ2-3, with a possible D match to TRBD2 (5 bases). Germline values: CDR1 LGHNA, CDR2 YNFKEQ. Trimming removed 0 bases from V and 1 base from J, with 11 bases in between. This CDR3 comprises 16 residues. The CDR3 region has the DNA TGTGCCAGCAGCCAAGAGACACGGACTGGCACAGATACGCAGTATATT. Encoded protein: CASSQETRTGTDTQYI.

The rearrangement joins TRBV20-1 to TRBJ2-4, with D perhaps matching TRBD2 (6 bases). Trimming left V 7 bases short and J 5 bases short, with 18 bases between. Germline V CDR1 and CDR2: DFQATT, SNEGSKA (reference sequence). The CDR3 runs to 14 residues. The CDR3 sequence: CSVRRLGRQNIQYF. DNA of the CDR3: TGCAGTGTTCGCCGGCTAGGGAGGCAAAACATTCAGTACTTC.

This clonotype came up a few times. CDR3 amino acids: CASSLLQGGEQYF. For the CDR3, the DNA is TGTGCCAGCAGCTTATTACAGGGGGGAGAGCAGTACTTC. The chain joins TRBV7-2 to TRBJ2-7; TRBD1 aligns across 8 bases. The length of the CDR3 is 13 residues. Germline values: CDR1 SGHTA, CDR2 FQGNSA. V gave up 2 bases and J gave up 7 bases; unmatched junction bases: 4.

There are a few counts of this clonotype. This rearrangement joins TRBV11-3 to TRBJ2-5; D remains unclear. Per the germline V gene, CDR1 is SGHNT and CDR2 is YENEEA. V gave up 4 bases and J gave up 2 bases, with 8 bases separating them. There are 13 residues in the CDR3. For the CDR3, the DNA is TGTGCCAGCAGCTCACAGCTTCAAGAGACCCAGTACTTC. It translates to CASSSQLQETQYF.

In this sample, this clonotype turned up many times. V is TRBV18 and J is TRBJ2-7; D ambiguous. CDR3 length equals 12 residues. Germline lookup yields CDR1 KGHSH and CDR2 LQKENI. The V gene lost 4 bases and the J gene lost 4 bases, with 8 bases spanning the gap. The CDR3 coding sequence is TGTGCCAGCTCACGCTCGCGGTACGAGCAGTACTTC. Protein: CASSRSRYEQYF.

There are many counts of this clonotype. At one end the junction does not follow the germline gene, possibly because of a read error. V and J are TRBV6-2 or TRBV6-3 and TRBJ1-4; D possibly corresponds to TRBD1 (5 bases). The CDR3 contains 14 residues. Germline CDR1 reads MNHEY; CDR2 reads SVGEGT. Here the CDR3 reads CASSYDRKNGKLFF. The CDR3 nucleotides are TGTGCCAGCAGTTACGACAGAAAGAATGGAAAACTGTTTTTT.

The CDR3 DNA follows: TGTGCTAGTGGCCTTTCCGGGGCAGATACGCAGTATTTT. The encoded protein is CASGLSGADTQYF. This rearrangement joins TRBV12-5 to TRBJ2-3, with D possibly matching TRBD2 (5 bases). The germline V and J ends were trimmed by 6 bases and 4 bases, with 11 bases remaining between them. Germline V lookup: CDR1 LGHNT, CDR2 FRNRAP. The CDR3 contains 13 residues.

The rearrangement uses TRBV20-1 and TRBJ2-1, with D possibly matching TRBD1 (6 bases). The CDR3 loop spans 12 amino acids. The V gene lost 4 bases and the J gene lost 7 bases, with 11 bases spanning the gap. Looked up from germline, CDR1 is DFQATT and CDR2 is SNEGSKA (reference sequence). The CDR3 protein is CSAKVTGNEQFF. CDR3 DNA: TGCAGTGCTAAGGTTACAGGGAATGAGCAGTTCTTC.

This clonotype was observed a few times. The chain joins TRBV7-9 to TRBJ1-6; 9 bases map to TRBD1. After removal of 7 bases from V and 9 bases from J, the junction contained 13 bases not matched to a gene. Germline values: CDR1 SEHNR, CDR2 FQNEAQ (reference sequence). The CDR3 contains 16 residues. CDR3 sequence (DNA): TGTGCCAGCACCCAAACCGGGACAGGGCGATCTTCACCCCTCCACTTT. Residues: CASTQTGTGRSSPLHF.

This chain connects TRBV6-1 to TRBJ2-3; 10 positions agree with TRBD2. V lost 8 bases to trimming and J lost 4 bases; unmatched junction nucleotides: 12. The length of the CDR3 is 16 residues. Germline loops: CDR1 MNHNS, CDR2 SASEGT. The CDR3 is CASRPPSGRGADTQYF. DNA for the CDR3: TGTGCCAGCCGCCCCCCTAGCGGGAGAGGAGCAGATACGCAGTATTTT.

The chain joins TRBV30 to TRBJ2-2; D gene unclear. V gave up 3 bases and J gave up 3 bases, with 11 bases separating them. The CDR3 runs to 14 residues. The germline CDR1 and CDR2 sequences are GTSNPN and SVGIG (reference sequence). CDR3 amino acids: CAWRGPLDTGELFF. In nucleotides, the CDR3 is TGTGCCTGGAGGGGCCCCTTGGACACCGGGGAGCTGTTTTTT.

The chain employs TRBV6-2 or TRBV6-3 and TRBJ2-7, with D perhaps being TRBD1 or TRBD2 (6 bases each). The V end lost 7 bases, the J end lost 3 bases, and 13 bases lay between the germline ends. Germline V lookup: CDR1 MNHEY, CDR2 SVGEGT. This CDR3 has 13 amino acids. The CDR3 loop is CASNGGSLYEQYF. The CDR3 DNA sequence: TGTGCCAGCAACGGGGGCAGTCTCTACGAGCAGTACTTC.

V usage is TRBV4-3 and J usage is TRBJ1-5; D is possibly TRBD1 (6 bases). V was clipped by 1 base and J by 4 bases, with 11 bases between them. The CDR3 is 15 amino acids. Germline assignment: CDR1 LGHNA and CDR2 YSLEER. CDR3 sequence reads: CASSQVWDINQPQHF. The CDR3 DNA follows: TGCGCCAGCAGCCAAGTATGGGACATTAATCAGCCCCAGCATTTT.

This clonotype was counted only a few times. CDR3 sequence (DNA): TGTGCCAGCAGCATGGGACGGGCTTTCTTT. Its translation: CASSMGRAFF. The rearrangement links TRBV11-3 to TRBJ1-1; tentatively, D is TRBD1 (5 bases). The V gene lost 5 bases and the J gene lost 11 bases, with 9 bases spanning the gap. The CDR3 has 10 residues. The germline CDR1 and CDR2 sequences are SGHNT and YENEEA.

The CDR3 nucleotides read TGTGCCAGCAGCCCGACTCGGGGCACAGATACGCAGTATTTT. This sequence encodes CASSPTRGTDTQYF. This rearrangement joins TRBV7-9 to TRBJ2-3, with D hard to call. Trimming left V 5 bases short and J 1 base short, with 10 bases between. Germline CDR1 SEHNR, CDR2 FQNEAQ (reference sequence). The CDR3 totals 14 residues.

This clonotype came up a few times. The rearrangement uses TRBV6-5 and TRBJ2-5, with 9 bases identical to TRBD1. CDR3 length: 16 amino acids. The trim removed 5 bases at V and 1 base at J, leaving 8 bases unmatched. Per the germline V gene, CDR1 is MNHEY and CDR2 is SVGAGI. This chain's CDR3 is CASSTQRTGVQETQYF. CDR3 bases: TGTGCCAGCAGTACCCAAAGGACAGGGGTCCAAGAGACCCAGTACTTC.